This T cell receptor beta chain was profiled in a study of long-term antiretroviral therapy in people with HIV. With survey level as its setting, the immunoSEQ assay was v3.0. Assay used: immunoSEQ multiplex PCR; TCRdb lists only in-frame clones, some missing. The sample lists approximately 10,000 clones, about 80% occurring once. The junction had 16 bases not matched to a gene; V was cut back by 5 bases and J by 6 bases. This CDR3 is 17 amino acids long. The germline CDR1 and CDR2 sequences are SGHTA and FQGTGA. This clonotype was obtained from a man aged 25-40 years with HIV. This chain links TRBV7-3 with TRBJ1-2; 9 bases match TRBD1. The sample here was unsorted PBMCs, taken at the start of antiretroviral therapy, before treatment. In DNA, the CDR3 is TGTGCCAGCAGCAGACCGGGACAGGGAATGAGGGTGGATGGCTACACCTTC. The encoded protein is CASSRPGQGMRVDGYTF.